This is a list of T cell receptor beta chains from one sample in a study of blood T cell repertoires in COVID-19. Sequenced by immunoSEQ multiplex PCR; TCRdb stores in-frame clones only, minus some. The sample carries roughly 250,000 clones, about nine tenths recorded once. What was sequenced was PBMCs or T cells enriched from blood (not recorded which). These TCRs come from a woman aged 25 to 39 with acute COVID-19. Both conserved end residues are part of each CDR3.

>TRBV19
CASTATEVSYATNEKLFF
>TRBV27
CASSLRQGIRNYGYTF
>TRBV30
CAWSVLLEGRDEQYF
>TRBV5-1
CASSLDLATYNEQFF
>TRBV29-1
CSVVSDSNTEAFF
>TRBV19
CASSSRYDYEQYF
>TRBV6-5
CASSRTRDSPSGLFF
>TRBV4-1
CASSQETGRQETQYF
>TRBV7-9
CASSSGQSGYTF
>TRBV5-1
CASSAGSSLYNEQFF
>TRBV6-5
CASSYSGQGAKNIQYF
>TRBV7-9
CASSSRQGGRKLFF
>TRBV19
CASRGPNQPQHF
>TRBV30
CAWATGTSSYNEQFF
>TRBV6-5
CASSSSGGNGELFF
>TRBV15
CATSRDLGTGNDEQFF